This T cell receptor (beta chain) was sequenced during a study of blood T cell repertoires in COVID-19. Study-level information: Collection of acute and convalescent COVID-19 samples took place in the United States, Italy and Spain. T cells, B-cell-depleted T cells, or PBMCs provided the cDNA or gDNA that served as material.

The authors' processing: The authors estimated nucleated cell counts from reference gene primer amplification. Generated by immunoSEQ multiplex PCR, the TCRdb table keeps only in-frame clones and is missing some. The V and J calls and clone size are taken from that table; D and trimming were inferred from the DNA. The sample carries some 200,000 clones, nearly 90% recorded once. Germline CDR1 and CDR2: WSHSY and SAAADI. Trimming removed 6 bases from V and 0 bases from J; junction bases left unmatched: 7. The CDR3 loop spans 16 amino acids. This clone was seen a single time. The source of this sequence is a man between 60 and 75 years old with active or convalescent COVID-19. Specimen: peripheral blood. The chain is built from TRBV10-2 and TRBJ2-5; TRBD2 agrees at 10 bases. Here the CDR3 DNA reads TGCGCCAGCAGCCGATGGCTAGCGGGGGACCAAGAGACCCAGTACTTC. Protein product: CASSRWLAGDQETQYF.